Listed below are T cell receptor beta chains from one sample, sequenced in a study of T cells in Graves' hyperthyroidism and ophthalmopathy. Using its own MiXCR run on the multiplex PCR reads, TCRdb lists one record per CDR3 protein. The sample gives around 200,000 distinct CDR3 sequences, 15% to 20% of which show up once; around 27% is in the top ten. The sample was blood. The receptor source for this set is a woman aged 45-65 years with Graves' hyperthyroidism. The CDR3 runs from the conserved cysteine through the conserved F or W. The order of the fields is V gene, D gene, J gene, clone size, CDR3 protein, CDR3 DNA. The D gene is left open where the match is weak. Clone size is given for some rows only: seen once, a few or many times, or a class if the clone is expanded.

v_gene: TRBV18; d_gene: -; j_gene: TRBJ2-1; abundance: many; CDR3aa: CASSPGVSYNEQFF; CDR3nt: TGTGCCAGCTCACCGGGGGTCTCCTACAATGAGCAGTTCTTC
v_gene: TRBV3-1; d_gene: -; j_gene: TRBJ1-5; abundance: -; CDR3aa: CASSQVPDSSQPQHF; CDR3nt: TGTGCCAGCAGCCAAGTCCCCGACAGCTCCCAGCCCCAGCATTTT
v_gene: TRBV18; d_gene: TRBD1; j_gene: TRBJ1-1; abundance: many; CDR3aa: CASSLGQGNLAEAFF; CDR3nt: TGTGCCAGCTCCCTAGGACAGGGGAACTTGGCTGAAGCTTTCTTT
v_gene: TRBV27; d_gene: -; j_gene: TRBJ1-1; abundance: many; CDR3aa: CASSLSHLAVRSRMNTEAFF; CDR3nt: TGTGCCAGCAGTTTATCCCACCTGGCGGTTAGGAGTCGGATGAACACTGAAGCTTTCTTT
v_gene: TRBV6-1; d_gene: -; j_gene: TRBJ1-1; abundance: many; CDR3aa: CASTARTLQGYGTEAFF; CDR3nt: TGTGCCAGCACCGCCCGCACACTTCAAGGATACGGCACTGAAGCTTTCTTT
v_gene: TRBV20-1; d_gene: TRBD2; j_gene: TRBJ2-5; abundance: many; CDR3aa: CSASTSGGLRGETQYF; CDR3nt: TGCAGTGCTAGCACTAGCGGGGGCCTCCGGGGAGAGACCCAGTACTTC
v_gene: TRBV14; d_gene: TRBD1; j_gene: TRBJ2-1; abundance: many; CDR3aa: CASSQTGVYPIEQFF; CDR3nt: TGTGCCAGCAGCCAGACAGGGGTGTATCCAATTGAGCAGTTCTTC
v_gene: TRBV19; d_gene: -; j_gene: TRBJ1-1; abundance: many; CDR3aa: CASSGPGFLDTEAFF; CDR3nt: TGTGCCAGTAGTGGACCGGGATTTTTGGACACTGAAGCTTTCTTT
v_gene: TRBV7-9; d_gene: -; j_gene: TRBJ2-5; abundance: many; CDR3aa: CASSTPGKVQYF; CDR3nt: TGTGCCAGCAGCACTCCCGGGAAAGTCCAGTACTTC
v_gene: TRBV9; d_gene: TRBD2; j_gene: TRBJ2-5; abundance: -; CDR3aa: CASSASGGGETQYF; CDR3nt: TGTGCCAGCAGCGCTAGCGGGGGGGGGGAGACCCAGTACTTC
v_gene: TRBV11-1; d_gene: -; j_gene: TRBJ2-6; abundance: many; CDR3aa: CASSPQARANVLTF; CDR3nt: TGTGCCAGCAGCCCCCAGGCTAGGGCCAACGTCCTGACTTTC
v_gene: TRBV13; d_gene: TRBD2; j_gene: TRBJ2-5; abundance: many; CDR3aa: CASSLTGLAGGVTQYF; CDR3nt: TGTGCCAGCAGCTTAACGGGACTAGCGGGGGGTGTGACCCAGTACTTC
v_gene: TRBV19; d_gene: -; j_gene: TRBJ2-2; abundance: many; CDR3aa: CASSIRARGVEDTGELFF; CDR3nt: TGTGCCAGTAGTATACGGGCCCGGGGAGTGGAAGACACCGGGGAGCTGTTTTTT
v_gene: TRBV19; d_gene: TRBD2; j_gene: TRBJ2-2; abundance: many; CDR3aa: CASSIGTSGGFNTGELFF; CDR3nt: TGTGCCAGTAGTATCGGGACTAGCGGGGGCTTCAACACCGGGGAGCTGTTTTTT
v_gene: TRBV27; d_gene: TRBD2; j_gene: TRBJ2-3; abundance: many; CDR3aa: CASSPMTSGGTDTQYF; CDR3nt: TGTGCCAGCAGTCCTATGACTAGCGGGGGCACAGATACGCAGTATTTT
v_gene: TRBV6-1; d_gene: TRBD1; j_gene: TRBJ1-1; abundance: many; CDR3aa: CASTLIIGQGVWAFF; CDR3nt: TGTGCCAGCACCTTAATTATCGGACAGGGGGTTTGGGCTTTCTTT
v_gene: TRBV5-5; d_gene: TRBD1; j_gene: TRBJ1-4; abundance: few; CDR3aa: CASSTTGAHEKLFF; CDR3nt: TGTGCCAGCAGCACGACAGGGGCTCATGAAAAACTGTTTTTT
v_gene: TRBV12-3/TRBV12-4; d_gene: -; j_gene: TRBJ2-3; abundance: many; CDR3aa: CASRLGPQGTDTQYF; CDR3nt: TGTGCCAGCAGGCTAGGGCCCCAGGGCACAGATACGCAGTATTTT
v_gene: TRBV19; d_gene: -; j_gene: TRBJ2-1; abundance: few; CDR3aa: CASSVGLSNGQFF; CDR3nt: TGTGCCAGTAGTGTGGGACTCTCAAATGGGCAGTTCTTC
v_gene: TRBV7-9; d_gene: TRBD2; j_gene: TRBJ2-1; abundance: many; CDR3aa: CASSLSGAYGDEQFF; CDR3nt: TGTGCCAGCAGCCTTAGCGGGGCCTACGGGGATGAGCAGTTCTTC
v_gene: TRBV11-2; d_gene: -; j_gene: TRBJ1-4; abundance: many; CDR3aa: CASSLGQTVNNEKLFF; CDR3nt: TGTGCCAGCAGCTTAGGGCAGACCGTAAATAATGAAAAACTGTTTTTT
v_gene: TRBV19; d_gene: TRBD1; j_gene: TRBJ2-7; abundance: -; CDR3aa: CASSPTGVSYEQYF; CDR3nt: TGTGCCAGTAGCCCGACAGGGGTGTCCTACGAGCAGTACTTC
v_gene: TRBV5-5; d_gene: TRBD1; j_gene: TRBJ1-6; abundance: -; CDR3aa: CASSSNTGTVNSPLHF; CDR3nt: TGTGCCAGCAGCTCGAATACAGGGACAGTCAATTCACCCCTCCACTTT
v_gene: TRBV7-2; d_gene: TRBD2; j_gene: TRBJ2-1; abundance: many; CDR3aa: CASSSSGGAGAYNEQFF; CDR3nt: TGTGCCAGCAGTTCCTCCGGGGGGGCCGGGGCCTACAATGAGCAGTTCTTC
v_gene: TRBV27; d_gene: -; j_gene: TRBJ1-6; abundance: -; CDR3aa: CASSLSVAYSYNSPLHF; CDR3nt: TGTGCCAGCAGTTTATCGGTAGCCTACTCCTATAATTCACCCCTCCACTTT
v_gene: TRBV5-5; d_gene: -; j_gene: TRBJ2-7; abundance: many; CDR3aa: CASSTWTGDYEQYF; CDR3nt: TGTGCCAGCAGCACCTGGACGGGAGACTACGAGCAGTACTTC
v_gene: TRBV19; d_gene: TRBD2; j_gene: TRBJ2-1; abundance: many; CDR3aa: CASSFRLAGGPHNEQFF; CDR3nt: TGTGCCAGTAGTTTTAGACTAGCGGGGGGGCCGCACAATGAGCAGTTCTTC
v_gene: TRBV6-1; d_gene: -; j_gene: TRBJ2-2; abundance: many; CDR3aa: CASSVYQGTNTGELFF; CDR3nt: TGTGCCAGCAGCGTATATCAGGGTACGAACACCGGGGAGCTGTTTTTT
v_gene: TRBV7-9; d_gene: TRBD1; j_gene: TRBJ2-1; abundance: many; CDR3aa: CASSLSGQGRDEQFF; CDR3nt: TGTGCCAGCAGCTTATCGGGACAGGGTAGGGATGAGCAGTTCTTC
v_gene: TRBV18; d_gene: TRBD2; j_gene: TRBJ2-3; abundance: few; CDR3aa: CASSPPGLAGGLNTDTQYF; CDR3nt: TGTGCCAGCTCACCACCCGGACTAGCGGGGGGGCTGAACACAGATACGCAGTATTTT
v_gene: TRBV10-3; d_gene: TRBD1; j_gene: TRBJ1-5; abundance: many; CDR3aa: CAIQGAQNQPQHF; CDR3nt: TGTGCCATACAGGGGGCGCAGAATCAGCCCCAGCATTTT
v_gene: TRBV5-1; d_gene: -; j_gene: TRBJ2-7; abundance: many; CDR3aa: CASSATGMGPYEQYF; CDR3nt: TGCGCCAGCAGCGCTACAGGGATGGGGCCCTACGAGCAGTACTTC
v_gene: TRBV12-3/TRBV12-4; d_gene: -; j_gene: TRBJ1-5; abundance: many; CDR3aa: CASSRDNRSNQPQHF; CDR3nt: TGTGCCAGCAGTAGGGACAACCGTAGCAATCAGCCCCAGCATTTT
v_gene: TRBV5-1; d_gene: -; j_gene: TRBJ1-2; abundance: many; CDR3aa: CASSLEAENYGYTF; CDR3nt: TGCGCCAGCAGCTTGGAGGCGGAGAACTATGGCTACACCTTC
v_gene: TRBV7-2; d_gene: -; j_gene: TRBJ2-5; abundance: many; CDR3aa: CASSLSGILETQYF; CDR3nt: TGTGCCAGCAGCCTCTCGGGCATCCTAGAGACCCAGTACTTC
v_gene: TRBV18; d_gene: -; j_gene: TRBJ2-4; abundance: few; CDR3aa: CASSPREKGKNIQYF; CDR3nt: TGTGCCAGCTCACCACGCGAGAAAGGCAAAAACATTCAGTACTTC
v_gene: TRBV28; d_gene: -; j_gene: TRBJ1-2; abundance: -; CDR3aa: CASSLPHHSYGYTF; CDR3nt: TGTGCCAGCAGTTTACCCCACCACTCCTATGGCTACACCTTC
v_gene: TRBV6-5; d_gene: -; j_gene: TRBJ1-4; abundance: many; CDR3aa: CASSYVAGEKLFF; CDR3nt: TGTGCCAGCAGTTACGTGGCTGGCGAAAAACTGTTTTTT
v_gene: TRBV20-1; d_gene: -; j_gene: TRBJ1-2; abundance: many; CDR3aa: CSARFRAIDGYTF; CDR3nt: TGCAGTGCTAGATTCAGGGCTATCGATGGCTACACCTTC
v_gene: TRBV2; d_gene: -; j_gene: TRBJ1-3; abundance: many; CDR3aa: CASRTGTIGNTIYF; CDR3nt: TGTGCCAGCAGGACCGGGACAATCGGAAACACCATATATTTT
v_gene: TRBV27; d_gene: -; j_gene: TRBJ2-4; abundance: many; CDR3aa: CASSLSGDRRLAKNIQYF; CDR3nt: TGTGCCAGCAGTTTATCCGGGGACCGAAGACTAGCCAAAAACATTCAGTACTTC
v_gene: TRBV3-1; d_gene: TRBD2; j_gene: TRBJ2-5; abundance: many; CDR3aa: CASSQITSGQETQYF; CDR3nt: TGTGCCAGCAGCCAAATTACTAGCGGGCAAGAGACCCAGTACTTC
v_gene: TRBV18; d_gene: -; j_gene: TRBJ1-1; abundance: -; CDR3aa: CASSPVATEAFF; CDR3nt: TGTGCCAGCTCACCAGTGGCCACTGAAGCTTTCTTT
v_gene: TRBV9; d_gene: TRBD1; j_gene: TRBJ1-6; abundance: many; CDR3aa: CASSALGQYNSPLHF; CDR3nt: TGTGCCAGCAGCGCACTGGGACAGTATAATTCACCCCTCCACTTT
v_gene: TRBV13; d_gene: TRBD1; j_gene: TRBJ2-1; abundance: -; CDR3aa: CASSHRQGDPYNEQFF; CDR3nt: TGTGCCAGCAGCCACCGACAGGGGGATCCATACAATGAGCAGTTCTTC
v_gene: TRBV2; d_gene: -; j_gene: TRBJ2-5; abundance: many; CDR3aa: CASSEVGGVETQYF; CDR3nt: TGTGCCAGCAGTGAAGTTGGGGGTGTGGAGACCCAGTACTTC
v_gene: TRBV20-1; d_gene: TRBD2; j_gene: TRBJ2-7; abundance: many; CDR3aa: CSARAGLAGDEQYF; CDR3nt: TGCAGTGCTAGAGCTGGACTAGCGGGGGACGAGCAGTACTTC
v_gene: TRBV5-6; d_gene: -; j_gene: TRBJ1-2; abundance: many; CDR3aa: CASSPAQGLYGYTF; CDR3nt: TGTGCCAGCAGCCCGGCACAGGGTCTCTATGGCTACACCTTC
v_gene: TRBV5-6; d_gene: TRBD2; j_gene: TRBJ2-5; abundance: -; CDR3aa: CASSLSTSGDKYQETQYF; CDR3nt: TGTGCCAGCAGCTTGTCGACTAGCGGGGACAAGTACCAAGAGACCCAGTACTTC
v_gene: TRBV10-3; d_gene: TRBD2; j_gene: TRBJ2-1; abundance: many; CDR3aa: CAISPVAGGPNEQFF; CDR3nt: TGTGCCATCAGTCCCGTAGCGGGGGGGCCCAATGAGCAGTTCTTC
v_gene: TRBV3-1; d_gene: -; j_gene: TRBJ2-4; abundance: many; CDR3aa: CASSLLGKNIQYF; CDR3nt: TGTGCCAGCAGCCTCCTAGGCAAAAACATTCAGTACTTC